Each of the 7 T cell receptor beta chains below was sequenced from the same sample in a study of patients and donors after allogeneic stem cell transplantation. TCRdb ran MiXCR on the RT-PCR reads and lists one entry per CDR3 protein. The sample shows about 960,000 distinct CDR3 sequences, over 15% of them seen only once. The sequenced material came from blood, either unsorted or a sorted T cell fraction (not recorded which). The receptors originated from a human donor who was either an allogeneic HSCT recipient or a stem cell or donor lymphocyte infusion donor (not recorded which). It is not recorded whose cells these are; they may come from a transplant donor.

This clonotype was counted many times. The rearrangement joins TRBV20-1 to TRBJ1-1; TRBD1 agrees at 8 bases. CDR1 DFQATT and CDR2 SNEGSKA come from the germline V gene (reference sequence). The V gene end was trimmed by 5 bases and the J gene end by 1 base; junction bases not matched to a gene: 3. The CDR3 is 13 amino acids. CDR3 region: CSALGQGNTEAFF. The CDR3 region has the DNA TGCAGTGCTCTCGGACAGGGGAACACTGAAGCTTTCTTT.

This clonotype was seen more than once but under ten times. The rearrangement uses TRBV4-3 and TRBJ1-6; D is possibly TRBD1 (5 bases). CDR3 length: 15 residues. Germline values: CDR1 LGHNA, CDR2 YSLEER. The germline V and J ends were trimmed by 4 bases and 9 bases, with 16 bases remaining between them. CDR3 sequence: CASSPAGGKSSPLHF. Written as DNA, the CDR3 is TGCGCCAGCAGCCCCGCGGGGGGGAAGAGTTCACCCCTCCACTTT.

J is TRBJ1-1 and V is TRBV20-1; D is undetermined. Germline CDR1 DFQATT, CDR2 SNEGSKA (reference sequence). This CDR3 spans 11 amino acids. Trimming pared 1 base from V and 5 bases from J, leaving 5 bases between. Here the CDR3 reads CSARVLTEAFF. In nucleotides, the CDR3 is TGCAGTGCTAGAGTTCTGACTGAAGCTTTCTTT.

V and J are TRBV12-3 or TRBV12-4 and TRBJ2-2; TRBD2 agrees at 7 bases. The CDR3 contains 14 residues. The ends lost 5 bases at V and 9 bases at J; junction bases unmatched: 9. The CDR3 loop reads CASSPPRLARELFF. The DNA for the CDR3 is TGTGCCAGCAGTCCGCCCAGACTAGCAAGGGAGCTGTTTTTT.

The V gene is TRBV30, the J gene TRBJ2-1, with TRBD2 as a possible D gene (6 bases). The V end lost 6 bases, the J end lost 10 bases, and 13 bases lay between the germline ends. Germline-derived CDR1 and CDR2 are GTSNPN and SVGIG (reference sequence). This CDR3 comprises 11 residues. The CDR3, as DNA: TGTGCCTGTACTAGCTCACCGGAGCAGTTCTTC. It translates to CACTSSPEQFF. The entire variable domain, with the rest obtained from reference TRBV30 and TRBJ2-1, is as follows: SQTIHQWPATLVQPVGSPLSLECTVEGTSNPNLYWYRQAAGRGLQLLFYSVGIGQISSEVPQNLSASRPQDRQFILSSKKLLLSDSGFYLCACTSSPEQFFGPGTRLTVL.

The CDR3 reads CASRPRMAGELFF. Here the CDR3 DNA reads TGTGCCAGCAGGCCTAGGATGGCCGGGGAGCTGTTTTTT. The chain couples TRBV6-1 to TRBJ2-2; D not certain. Germline assignment: CDR1 MNHNS and CDR2 SASEGT. V shed 6 bases and J shed 6 bases, with 11 bases lying between them. This CDR3 contains 13 residues.

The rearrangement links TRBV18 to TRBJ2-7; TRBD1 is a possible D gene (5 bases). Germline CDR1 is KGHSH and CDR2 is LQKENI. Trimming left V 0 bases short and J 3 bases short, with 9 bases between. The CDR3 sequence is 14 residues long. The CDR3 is CASSPPGHYYEQYF. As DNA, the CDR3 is TGTGCCAGCTCACCACCCGGACACTACTACGAGCAGTACTTC.